The rows below give T cell receptor beta chains drawn from one sample of a study of blood T cells in healthy people across ages. MiXCR, applied by TCRdb to the 5' RACE reads, yields one record per CDR3 protein. The top ten clones hold roughly 13% of a sample with 700,000 to 850,000 distinct CDR3 sequences, around 34% of them seen once. Sequencing input: blood. The receptors stem from a man between 18 and 29 years old in good health. The CDR3 runs from the conserved cysteine through the conserved F or W. A D gene is named only where the DNA matches it firmly. Rows may omit the clone size; those that give it use once, few, many or a size class.

d_call	v_call	clone_size	j_call	cdr3_nt	cdr3_aa
-	TRBV20-1	-	TRBJ1-5	TGCAGTGCCTGGGGGGCCTACAGCAATCAGCCCCAGCATTTT	CSAWGAYSNQPQHF
TRBD2	TRBV6-2/TRBV6-3	few	TRBJ2-1	TGTGCCAGCAGTTTCCAAAGCGGGGGGGCGGTGAATGAGCAGTTCTTC	CASSFQSGGAVNEQFF
-	TRBV20-1	-	TRBJ2-1	TGCAGTGCTCCTAGCAACAATGAGCAGTTCTTC	CSAPSNNEQFF
TRBD1	TRBV7-8	few	TRBJ1-2	TGTGCCAGCAGCTTAGTAGAGGGACAGAACTATGGCTACACCTTC	CASSLVEGQNYGYTF
-	TRBV7-2	-	TRBJ2-4	TGTGCCAGCAGCCCAAACAGGGATCGGGGCATTCAGTACTTC	CASSPNRDRGIQYF
TRBD1	TRBV7-9	-	TRBJ1-4	TGTGCCAGCAGCTCCGACAGGGAACTTGAAAAACTGTTTTTT	CASSSDRELEKLFF
TRBD1	TRBV29-1	-	TRBJ2-7	TGCAGCGTCCGACAGGGGTGGGGCTCCTACGAGCAGTACTTC	CSVRQGWGSYEQYF
-	TRBV5-6	-	TRBJ2-7	TGTGCCAGCAGCTTGGAGGTGTTAAACTACGAGCAGTACTTC	CASSLEVLNYEQYF
TRBD2	TRBV7-9	-	TRBJ2-1	TGTGCCAGCAGCTTTTCAATTGGACTAGCCTATGAGCAGTTCTTC	CASSFSIGLAYEQFF
TRBD1	TRBV5-1	-	TRBJ2-1	TGCGCCAGCAGGAAGGGACAGGGGCGCAATGAGCAGTTCTTC	CASRKGQGRNEQFF
TRBD2	TRBV15	-	TRBJ2-5	TGTGCCACCAGCAGCGGACTAGCGGAAGAGACCCAGTACTTC	CATSSGLAEETQYF
-	TRBV9	few	TRBJ2-3	TGTGCCAGCACCCCAACTGCGGGGAGAAGCACAGATACGCAGTATTTT	CASTPTAGRSTDTQYF
-	TRBV7-2	few	TRBJ1-2	TGTGCCAGCAGCACTCGCACGATCCAGCACTATGGCTACACCTTC	CASSTRTIQHYGYTF
-	TRBV2	-	TRBJ1-4	TGTGCCAGCAGTGAGACAAGGGGGAATGAAAAACTGTTTTTT	CASSETRGNEKLFF
-	TRBV7-2	-	TRBJ1-1	TGTGCCAGCAGCTTTCTGGGCTTTGCGAACACTGAGGCTTTCTTT	CASSFLGFANTEAFF
-	TRBV3-1	-	TRBJ2-2	TGTGCCAGCAGCCAAGCCGCGACCGGGGAGCTGTTTTTT	CASSQAATGELFF
TRBD2	TRBV7-2	many	TRBJ2-4	TGTGCCAGCAGCTTAACCGGGACTAGCGGTACCAAAAACATTCAGTACTTC	CASSLTGTSGTKNIQYF
TRBD1	TRBV6-6	-	TRBJ2-3	TGTGCCAGCAGAGACCAGGGGGCGCCTATAACAGATACGCAGTATTTT	CASRDQGAPITDTQYF
-	TRBV6-5	many	TRBJ2-7	TGTGCCAGCAGTGACCCGGACGGCTACGAGCAGTACTTC	CASSDPDGYEQYF
-	TRBV7-2	few	TRBJ1-2	TGTGCCAGCAGGTCTCAGGAGGGGGGCCTTGGCTACACCTTC	CASRSQEGGLGYTF
-	TRBV4-2	few	TRBJ1-1	TGTGCCAGCAGCCAACCAAAGAGGGACGGACCAACGGCTTTCTTT	CASSQPKRDGPTAFF
TRBD1	TRBV20-1	-	TRBJ2-3	TGCAGTGCCCTCGCCGGGACAGGGGGTTTCGCAGATACGCAGTATTTT	CSALAGTGGFADTQYF
-	TRBV4-3	-	TRBJ2-7	TGCGCCAGCAGCCCTGGAGGGGGACGGCACTACAATGAGCAGTACTTC	CASSPGGGRHYNEQYF
-	TRBV7-2	few	TRBJ1-2	TGTGCCAGCAGCTTTCCGACAGGACAAAGAGGTGGCTACACCTTC	CASSFPTGQRGGYTF
-	TRBV9	few	TRBJ1-2	TGTGCCAGCAGCGCCGCGAGAAGACGAACCTATGGCTACACCTTC	CASSAARRRTYGYTF
-	TRBV6-2/TRBV6-3	few	TRBJ2-3	TGTGCCAGCAGTAGTTACGAGGGAGGTTCGACAGATACGCAGTATTTT	CASSSYEGGSTDTQYF
-	TRBV3-1	few	TRBJ1-4	TGTGCCAGCACCCAAGGGGATATGGGGACTAATGAAAAACTGTTTTTT	CASTQGDMGTNEKLFF
TRBD2	TRBV15	few	TRBJ2-1	TGTGCCACCAGCATAAAATTAGATGGCGGGAGGGCCGCGAATGAGCAGTTCTTC	CATSIKLDGGRAANEQFF
-	TRBV5-1	-	TRBJ2-5	TGCGCCAGCAGCGTGGATGGGGGCGAAGAGACCCAGTACTTC	CASSVDGGEETQYF
-	TRBV7-2	-	TRBJ1-2	TGTGCCAGCAGCCCAGGTCGCGGGGAGAATTTCTATGGCTACACCTTC	CASSPGRGENFYGYTF
TRBD2	TRBV7-3	-	TRBJ2-1	TGTGCCAGCAGCCCGAGAGCGGGGGATATCGGTGAGCAGTTCTTC	CASSPRAGDIGEQFF
-	TRBV25-1	-	TRBJ1-2	TGTGCCAGCAGTGAGGGGTTTCGCTATGGCTACACCTTC	CASSEGFRYGYTF
-	TRBV20-1	many	TRBJ1-5	TGCAGTGCTAGCTCGGGGGCGGATAGTCAGCCCCAGCATTTT	CSASSGADSQPQHF
TRBD1	TRBV7-2	-	TRBJ2-5	TGTGCCAGCAGCCCCCAGACAGGGTCGGGCGAGACCCAGTACTTC	CASSPQTGSGETQYF
-	TRBV24-1	few	TRBJ2-1	TGTGCCACCAGTGATAAATCGCGTGAGACCCAGTTCTTC	CATSDKSRETQFF
-	TRBV12-3/TRBV12-4	-	TRBJ2-7	TGTGCCAGCAGTGTGGGACCCGCCACCTACGAGCAGTACTTC	CASSVGPATYEQYF
-	TRBV20-1	many	TRBJ2-7	TGCAGTGCCCCGAATAGCGCTTACTCCTACGAGCAGTACTTC	CSAPNSAYSYEQYF
TRBD2	TRBV20-1	few	TRBJ2-3	TGCAGTGCTGGGGCCGGCGGGGGGATCACAGATACGCAGTATTTT	CSAGAGGGITDTQYF
-	TRBV12-3/TRBV12-4	-	TRBJ1-1	TGTGCCAGCAGTCCGGGTTTTGAGTTACACACTGAAGCTTTCTTT	CASSPGFELHTEAFF
-	TRBV19	-	TRBJ1-2	TGTGCCAGTAGCCGAGGGGGAGCGGTTGATGGCTACACCTTC	CASSRGGAVDGYTF
TRBD2	TRBV29-1	few	TRBJ2-3	TGCAGCGTTGTACTAGCGGGGGCTAGCACAGATACGCAGTATTTT	CSVVLAGASTDTQYF
-	TRBV7-8	-	TRBJ2-1	TGTGCCGGCAGCTTAAACGGGGGACCCTACAATGAGCGGTTCTTC	CAGSLNGGPYNERFF
TRBD1	TRBV6-2/TRBV6-3	few	TRBJ2-3	TGTGCCAGCACCCACCCCGTAGACAGGGAAGGCAGAGATACGCAGTATTTT	CASTHPVDREGRDTQYF
-	TRBV4-3	few	TRBJ1-6	TGCGCCAGCAGCCAAACGAACGGGGGGAGCTCCTATAATTCACCCCTCCACTTT	CASSQTNGGSSYNSPLHF
-	TRBV5-6	-	TRBJ2-1	TGTGCCAGCAGCTTGGCCGAAGGTCTTAGGAGCAATGAGCAGTTCTTC	CASSLAEGLRSNEQFF
TRBD2	TRBV4-1	-	TRBJ2-7	TGCGCCAGCAGCCGAGAGACTAGCTTAACCTACAATGAGCAGTACTTC	CASSRETSLTYNEQYF
TRBD1	TRBV12-3/TRBV12-4	-	TRBJ2-7	TGTGCCAGCATCTCGGGCAGGGGGAGCTACGAGCAGTACTTC	CASISGRGSYEQYF